The 8 T cell receptor beta chains listed next were all sequenced from one sample in a study of long-term antiretroviral therapy in people with HIV. Survey-level immunoSEQ v3.0 assays were run. Profiled with immunoSEQ multiplex PCR; TCRdb holds only in-frame clones, not every one. The data show some 33,000 clones, with roughly 97% seen just once and approximately 2% held by the top ten. Sequenced material: unsorted PBMCs, taken 7.6 years after starting antiretroviral therapy. These receptors were obtained from a man younger than 45 with HIV.

The chain couples TRBV6-1 to TRBJ1-4; no firm D call. This CDR3 is built from 13 residues. Germline CDR1 MNHNS, CDR2 SASEGT. V dropped 4 bases and J dropped 12 bases, with 15 bases sitting between them. The CDR3 spells CASSVLDGRQLFF. Here the CDR3 DNA reads TGTGCCAGCAGTGTATTGGACGGCAGGCAACTGTTTTTT.

The rearrangement joins TRBV21-1 to TRBJ1-4. TRBV21-1 is marked as a pseudogene. This CDR3 is 12 amino acids long. CDR3 in amino acids: CASSKAGGKLFF. DNA of the CDR3: TGTGCCAGCAGCAAAGCGGGGGGGAAACTGTTTTTT.

This clone appeared once. The V and J genes are TRBV4-3 and TRBJ2-7; D unresolved. The germline V gene encodes CDR1 LGHNA and CDR2 YSLEER. The V gene lost 1 base and the J gene lost 3 bases, with 19 bases spanning the gap. The CDR3 spans 17 residues. The CDR3 DNA follows: TGCGCCAGCAGCCAAGGGCCTTTAGTTAAGAAGGGCTACGAGCAGTACTTC. This translates into CASSQGPLVKKGYEQYF.

In this sample, this clone turned up once. This chain links TRBV6-5 with TRBJ1-3, with 8 bases aligning to TRBD1. Germline loops: CDR1 MNHEY, CDR2 SVGAGI. The CDR3 spans 15 residues. With 2 bases clipped from V and 4 bases from J, the junction kept 4 bases outside the gene matches. The CDR3 here is CASSYPQGAGNTIYF. DNA for the CDR3: TGTGCCAGCAGTTACCCCCAGGGGGCCGGAAACACCATATATTTT.

The V gene is TRBV9, the J gene TRBJ2-1; a weak D match, TRBD1 (5 bases). The germline V gene has CDR1 SGDLS and CDR2 YYNGEE. The CDR3 runs to 15 residues. The V end was cut by 0 bases, the J end by 3 bases, with 10 bases between. CDR3 amino acids: CASSVEGDGYNEQFF. CDR3 nucleotides: TGTGCCAGCAGCGTAGAAGGGGATGGCTACAATGAGCAGTTCTTC.

CDR3 nucleotide sequence: TGTGCCAGCAGCGGTAGGGGTTCTGGAAACACCATATATTTT. It is translated as CASSGRGSGNTIYF. The chain carries TRBV9 and TRBJ1-3; maybe TRBD1 (5 bases). V was shortened by 3 bases and J by 1 base, with 8 bases between the two germline ends. Germline V gene lookup returns CDR1 SGDLS and CDR2 YYNGEE. There are 14 residues in the CDR3.

The gene calls are TRBV4-1 and TRBJ2-7; D is uncertain. Germline V gene lookup returns CDR1 MGHRA and CDR2 YSYEKL. The CDR3 sequence is 16 residues long. V was shortened by 0 bases and J by 1 base, with 13 bases between the two germline ends. The chain's CDR3 is CASSQDLWQQSYEQYF. The CDR3 DNA follows: TGCGCCAGCAGCCAAGATCTTTGGCAGCAATCCTACGAGCAGTACTTC.

The chain is built from TRBV10-3 and TRBJ2-3; 10 nucleotides match TRBD2. Germline CDR1 reads ENHRY; CDR2 reads SYGVKD. After removal of 3 bases from V and 6 bases from J, the junction contained 9 bases not matched to a gene. The CDR3 consists of 16 residues. CDR3 residues: CAISEGLAGVGDTQYF. The CDR3 DNA is TGTGCCATCAGTGAAGGTCTAGCGGGGGTGGGGGATACGCAGTATTTT.